The subject of this entry is one T cell receptor (beta chain). The data were taken from a study of blood T cell repertoires in COVID-19. Study-level background: Sites across the United States, Italy and Spain contributed samples from acute and convalescent COVID-19.

Sequencing was performed with immunoSEQ multiplex PCR; in TCRdb, only in-frame clones are kept and a portion is missing. The repertoire holds 150,000 to 200,000 clones, with roughly 85% as singletons. V was pared by 7 bases and J by 4 bases, with 4 bases of the junction left unmatched. CDR3 size: 13 residues. The germline V gene has CDR1 LNHDA and CDR2 SQIVND (reference sequence). The specimen sequenced was peripheral blood. The chain joins TRBV19 to TRBJ1-5, with TRBD1 matching 7 bases. This clonotype originated in a man in his sixties with acute or convalescent COVID-19. In nucleotides, the CDR3 is TGTGCCAGTACCATGGACAGGAATCAGCCCCAGCATTTT. Translation gives CASTMDRNQPQHF.